The 10 T cell receptor beta chains given below trace back to one sample, sequenced in a study of T cell repertoires in cytomegalovirus infection. Their cognate antigens are unknown. One entry per CDR3 protein results from TCRdb running MiXCR on the reads. The sample holds around 900,000 distinct CDR3 sequences, 31% seen once. Sequencing was performed on cultured CD8+ T cells from PBMCs, taken from culture after CMV antigen stimulation. The source is a human donor in good health (CMV status not recorded). Some clones in this sample may be carry-over from other donors' samples.

The chain is built from TRBV6-2 or TRBV6-3 and TRBJ2-1, with 7 positions matching TRBD2. Germline CDR1 is MNHEY and CDR2 is SVGEGT. This CDR3 has 14 residues. V lost 0 bases to trimming and J lost 10 bases; unmatched junction nucleotides: 6. The CDR3 DNA follows: TGTGCCAGCAGTTACTCTGTAGCGGGTAGGGAGCAGTTCTTC. This gives the protein CASSYSVAGREQFF.

This clonotype was counted a few times. This chain joins TRBV7-9 and TRBJ2-3, with D possibly TRBD1 on 5 matching bases. This CDR3 is 16 amino acids long. The germline gives CDR1 SEHNR, CDR2 FQNEAQ (reference sequence). V was trimmed by 5 bases and J by 2 bases, leaving 17 bases between them. CDR3 in DNA: TGTGCCAGCAGCATCTCCGGTAGGGGCTTCACAGATACGCAGTATTTT. Its protein product is CASSISGRGFTDTQYF.

The chain carries TRBV9 and TRBJ2-3; D may be TRBD1 (5 bases). CDR3 size: 12 residues. Germline CDR1 reads SGDLS; CDR2 reads YYNGEE. V dropped 4 bases and J dropped 8 bases, with 11 bases sitting between them. The CDR3 sequence: CASSPVRGTQYF. For the CDR3, the DNA is TGTGCCAGCAGCCCAGTAAGGGGTACGCAGTATTTT.

The chain uses TRBV7-6 and TRBJ2-1; 9 nucleotides agree with TRBD2. V gave up 1 base and J gave up 4 bases; unmatched junction bases: 14. Germline-derived CDR1 and CDR2 are SGHVS and FNYEAQ. The CDR3 has 19 residues. DNA for the CDR3: TGTGCCAGCAGCTTAGTTGAGGGGACCGGGACTAGCCCATACAATGAGCAGTTCTTC. Protein product: CASSLVEGTGTSPYNEQFF.

The rearrangement joins TRBV6-1 to TRBJ2-3, with D uncertain. This CDR3 contains 14 residues. Trimming left V 1 base short and J 10 bases short, with 15 bases between. Per germline, CDR1 MNHNS and CDR2 SASEGT. The CDR3 loop is CASSEELFEMAQYF. The CDR3 DNA reads TGTGCCAGCAGTGAAGAGCTATTTGAGATGGCGCAGTATTTT.

The V and J genes are TRBV5-5 and TRBJ2-7; D call uncertain. There are 14 residues in the CDR3. CDR1 is SGHKS, CDR2 YYEKEE, per germline (reference sequence). Trimming pared 4 bases from V and 5 bases from J, leaving 16 bases between. The CDR3 nucleotides are TGTGCCAGCAGCCCCTTGGCAGCCCAGGACGAGCAGTACTTC. Its translation: CASSPLAAQDEQYF.

This clonotype was picked up many times. The CDR3 here is CASSQRAEGGLYNEQFF. The CDR3 DNA reads as TGTGCCAGCAGCCAGAGGGCGGAAGGGGGACTATACAATGAGCAGTTCTTC. This sequence joins TRBV7-6 and TRBJ2-1; TRBD2 might be the D (7 bases). The V end lost 5 bases, the J end lost 4 bases, and 21 bases lay between the germline ends. Germline V gene lookup returns CDR1 SGHVS and CDR2 FNYEAQ. The CDR3 has 17 amino acids.

The sample holds many counts of this clonotype. V and J are TRBV27 and TRBJ2-2; the D call may be TRBD1 or TRBD2 (6 bases each). The CDR3 loop spans 13 amino acids. V was clipped by 6 bases and J by 6 bases, with 11 bases between them. Germline V CDR1 and CDR2: MNHEY, SMNVEV (reference sequence). In DNA form, the CDR3 reads TGTGCCAGCAGCTTTGGGGGGCCCGGGGAGCTGTTTTTT. The encoded protein is CASSFGGPGELFF.

The sample holds a few counts of this clonotype. This chain uses TRBV19 with TRBJ2-7, with D hard to call. The V and J ends lost 4 bases and 3 bases respectively, with 16 bases between them. Germline CDR1 reads LNHDA; CDR2 reads SQIVND (reference sequence). The CDR3 runs 15 residues. CDR3 coding DNA: TGTGCCAGTAGTACCCGGGCCCGACGGGTCTACGAGCAGTACTTC. It codes for CASSTRARRVYEQYF.

This clonotype was seen more than once but under ten times. The chain joins TRBV12-3 or TRBV12-4 to TRBJ1-2; D possibly corresponds to TRBD1 (5 bases). Trimming cost V 6 bases and J 0 bases, with 17 bases left between them. The CDR3 runs 16 residues. The CDR3 DNA sequence: TGTGCCAGCAGCGACAGTTGGAAAGTTTCTAACTATGGCTACACCTTC. Its translation is CASSDSWKVSNYGYTF.